In its sample, the clone carrying this TCR beta chain was seen many times. The antigen is unknown. This entry is derived from a study of T cells in Graves' hyperthyroidism and ophthalmopathy. Study results and caveats: Model predictions of ophthalmopathy came a median approximately seven months before onset.

Hyperthyroidism was newly diagnosed in patients aged 18 to 65 (duration under 2 months). From RNA transcripts, TCR beta CDR3 regions were amplified. The TCR CDR3 was amplified in a first-round RT-PCR using the HTBI primer set. One entry per CDR3 protein results from TCRdb running MiXCR on the multiplex PCR reads. The data contain about 270,000 distinct CDR3 sequences, 25% to 30% of them seen just once; the ten biggest clones take up roughly 24%. The receptor comes from a man in his forties with Graves' hyperthyroidism that later progressed to Graves' ophthalmopathy. The material sequenced was blood.

Here the CDR3 DNA reads TGTGCCAGCAGTTTACGGACCGGGACAGGGAAATACGAGCAGTACTTC. Its translation is CASSLRTGTGKYEQYF. The chain combines TRBV12-3 or TRBV12-4 with TRBJ2-7, with 9 bases lining up with TRBD1. J gave up 4 bases and V 2 bases, and 9 bases lay outside the gene matches. The CDR3 length is 16 residues.